One and the same sample provided the 10 T cell receptor beta chains below, sequenced in a study of blood T cell repertoires in COVID-19. The repertoire was sequenced with immunoSEQ multiplex PCR; TCRdb's copy has only in-frame clones and lacks some. The table has approximately 50,000 clones, over 75% seen once. Source material: peripheral blood. All receptors derive from a man aged 65-85 years with active COVID-19.

This chain links TRBV7-9 with TRBJ2-1; 7 bases are shared with TRBD2. CDR1 and CDR2 (germline): SEHNR, FQNEAQ (reference sequence). The CDR3 has 15 residues. Trimming took 2 bases from V and 1 from J; bases not matched to a gene: 2. CDR3 bases: TGTGCCAGCAGCTTACTAGCGGTTTCCTACAATGAGCAGTTCTTC. Residues: CASSLLAVSYNEQFF.

The chain joins TRBV30 to TRBJ2-2; 7 bases map to TRBD1. Germline V gene data show CDR1 as GTSNPN and CDR2 as SVGIG (reference sequence). CDR3 length: 12 amino acids. The V segment lost 5 bases and the J segment 7 bases; nucleotides outside the gene matches: 4. The CDR3 loop reads CAWEGGGGELFF. DNA of the CDR3: TGTGCCTGGGAAGGGGGCGGCGGGGAGCTGTTTTTT. The entire variable domain, with the rest obtained from reference TRBV30 and TRBJ2-2, is as follows: SQTIHQWPATLVQPVGSPLSLECTVEGTSNPNLYWYRQAAGRGLQLLFYSVGIGQISSEVPQNLSASRPQDRQFILSSKKLLLSDSGFYLCAWEGGGGELFFGEGSRLTVL.

This chain joins TRBV4-3 and TRBJ1-2, with TRBD1 matching over 11 bases. V shed 4 bases and J 4 bases; nucleotides not matched to a gene: 5. This CDR3 region has 15 residues. CDR1 and CDR2 (germline): LGHNA, YSLEER. The CDR3 DNA sequence: TGCGCCAGCAGCCCCGGACAGGGGGCTTTCTATGGCTACACCTTC. Amino acids: CASSPGQGAFYGYTF.

V usage is TRBV2 and J usage is TRBJ1-4; 9 bases line up with TRBD1. The CDR3 contains 14 residues. The germline V gene encodes CDR1 SNHLY and CDR2 FYNNEI. V shed 7 bases and J 5 bases; nucleotides not matched to a gene: 5. CDR3 bases: TGTGCCAGCACTTCTGGGACAGGGAATGAAAAACTGTTTTTT. This translates into CASTSGTGNEKLFF.

The rearrangement joins TRBV11-2 to TRBJ2-1, with TRBD1 as a possible D gene (6 bases). The CDR3 is made up of 16 amino acids. Germline assignment: CDR1 SGHAT and CDR2 FQNNGV. V dropped 1 base and J dropped 2 bases, with 12 bases sitting between them. The CDR3 DNA follows: TGTGCCAGCAGCTTAGCTTCAGGGGTTGCCTACAATGAGCAGTTCTTC. Protein product: CASSLASGVAYNEQFF.

The rearrangement links TRBV9 to TRBJ1-2; D not certain. Germline values: CDR1 SGDLS, CDR2 YYNGEE. The CDR3 covers 15 residues. V was shortened by 0 bases and J by 7 bases, with 16 bases between the two germline ends. The CDR3 loop reads CASSVEARPQGGYTF. DNA for the CDR3: TGTGCCAGCAGCGTAGAGGCCAGGCCCCAAGGTGGCTACACCTTC.

The J gene is TRBJ2-1, the V gene TRBV6-2 or TRBV6-3; 8 bases are a match to TRBD1. The CDR3 loop spans 13 amino acids. Trimming took 2 bases from V and 9 from J; bases not matched to a gene: 3. Germline values: CDR1 MNHEY, CDR2 SVGEGT. In DNA form, the CDR3 reads TGTGCCAGCAGTTACACAGGGGGGACTGAGCAGTTCTTC. As protein: CASSYTGGTEQFF.

The V and J genes are TRBV29-1 and TRBJ1-1, with D perhaps matching TRBD1 (6 bases). This CDR3 region has 12 residues. Per the germline V gene, CDR1 is SQVTM and CDR2 is ANQGSEA. V was clipped by 7 bases and J by 0 bases, with 9 bases between them. The CDR3 DNA is TGCAGCGCCAGACAGGTGAACACTGAAGCTTTCTTT. Amino acid sequence: CSARQVNTEAFF.

The rearrangement joins TRBV11-2 to TRBJ1-1; unclear D gene. Germline V gene data show CDR1 as SGHAT and CDR2 as FQNNGV. Trimming removed 5 bases at V and 4 bases at J, with 8 bases between. This CDR3 spans 12 amino acids. CDR3 sequence: CASSQLPTEAFF. Written as DNA, the CDR3 is TGTGCCAGCAGCCAACTACCCACTGAAGCTTTCTTT.

CDR3 sequence: CASSENGDGYTF. The CDR3 DNA reads TGTGCCAGCAGCGAAAACGGGGATGGCTACACCTTC. This chain joins TRBV2 and TRBJ1-2, with D unclear. Germline assignment: CDR1 SNHLY and CDR2 FYNNEI. Trimming cost V 6 bases and J 6 bases, with 11 bases left between them. The CDR3 totals 12 residues.